One and the same sample provided the 21 T cell receptor beta chains below, sequenced in a study of shared clonotypes between healthy human individuals. Produced via immunoSEQ multiplex PCR; TCRdb's table is partial and in-frame only. The table includes more than 2 million clones, roughly 94% detected once. Sequenced sample: naive CD4+ T cells sorted from blood. The sample's subset: CD45RA+ positively selected. The receptors stem from a man aged 18 to 29 in good health.

The gene calls are TRBV7-6 and TRBJ1-2; no clear D. The CDR3 consists of 13 residues. Germline lookup yields CDR1 SGHVS and CDR2 FNYEAQ. V lost 1 base to trimming and J lost 2 bases, with 5 bases between them. CDR3 amino acids: CASSLEANYGYTF. The CDR3, as DNA: TGTGCCAGCAGCTTAGAAGCAAACTATGGCTACACCTTC.

The J gene is TRBJ2-2, the V gene TRBV2; D gene uncertain. Per the germline V gene, CDR1 is SNHLY and CDR2 is FYNNEI. V shed 6 bases and J shed 3 bases, with 8 bases lying between them. The CDR3 covers 13 residues. The CDR3 DNA reads as TGTGCCAGCAGAGGGCAAGACACCGGGGAGCTGTTTTTT. It codes for CASRGQDTGELFF. The full variable domain, in which reference TRBV2 and TRBJ2-2 provide the parts outside the CDR3, is EPEVTQTPSHQVTQMGQEVILRCVPISNHLYFYWYRQILGQKVEFLVSFYNNEISEKSEIFDDQFSVERPDGSNFTLKIRSTKLEDSAMYFCASRGQDTGELFFGEGSRLTVL.

Regarding this clone: The sample contains more than one DNA sequence encoding this CDR3. This sequence joins TRBV2 and TRBJ2-7; the D is unclear. Germline-derived CDR1 and CDR2 are SNHLY and FYNNEI. This CDR3 is built from 13 residues. Trimming left V 6 bases short and J 1 base short, with 10 bases between. The CDR3 loop is CASSESLSYEQYF. The CDR3 region has the DNA TGTGCCAGCAGCGAGAGTTTATCCTACGAGCAGTACTTC.

The gene calls are TRBV30 and TRBJ1-4; D is unresolved. From germline, CDR1 is GTSNPN and CDR2 SVGIG (reference sequence). The V end lost 6 bases, the J end lost 3 bases, and 17 bases lay between the germline ends. The CDR3 totals 15 residues. The CDR3 reads CACQARGGSNEKLFF. CDR3 sequence (DNA): TGTGCCTGTCAGGCTCGGGGAGGGTCTAATGAAAAACTGTTTTTT.

This chain uses TRBV27 with TRBJ1-4, with a tentative D call TRBD1 (6 bases). The germline gives CDR1 MNHEY, CDR2 SMNVEV (reference sequence). With 7 bases removed from V and 7 bases from J, the gap between germline ends came to 10 bases. The CDR3 has 12 residues. CDR3: CASTTGREKLFF. The CDR3 DNA reads TGTGCCAGCACGACAGGCCGTGAAAAACTGTTTTTT.

In the case of this clone: Distinct nucleotide sequences in the sample also encode this CDR3. CDR3 DNA sequence: TGTGCCAGCAGCTTAGCTGGAGTTTACGAGCAGTACTTC. The encoded protein is CASSLAGVYEQYF. The chain combines TRBV7-9 with TRBJ2-7; D not resolved. V lost 0 bases and J 4 bases, leaving 7 bases between the germline ends. This CDR3 has 13 residues. Germline V lookup: CDR1 SEHNR, CDR2 FQNEAQ (reference sequence).

The CDR3 region is CASSLDPGQGNTEAFF. Here the CDR3 DNA reads TGTGCCAGCAGTTTGGACCCGGGGCAGGGGAACACTGAAGCTTTCTTT. This chain uses TRBV28 with TRBJ1-1; D perhaps matches TRBD1 (5 bases). Trimming removed 3 bases at V and 1 base at J, with 15 bases between. This CDR3 contains 16 residues. From germline, CDR1 is MDHEN and CDR2 SYDVKM.

The chain recombines TRBV5-1 with TRBJ2-4, with D possibly being TRBD1 (5 bases). With 4 bases removed from V and 0 bases from J, the gap between germline ends came to 14 bases. The CDR3 loop spans 16 amino acids. Germline V gene lookup returns CDR1 SGHRS and CDR2 YFSETQ. The CDR3 is CASSPGHQLAKNIQYF. The CDR3 DNA reads TGCGCCAGCAGCCCTGGACATCAGTTAGCCAAAAACATTCAGTACTTC.

Concerning this clone itself: With a much larger clone just one base away, this may be a read error. The chain links TRBV30 to TRBJ1-1, with D unclear. The CDR3 sequence is 14 residues long. V lost 0 bases, J lost 1 base, and 9 bases lay in between. Germline lookup yields CDR1 GTSNPN and CDR2 SVGIG (reference sequence). CDR3 sequence: CAWSVSPANTEAFF. CDR3 in DNA: TGTGCCTGGAGTGTATCCCCGGCGAACACTGAAGCTTTCTTT.

This chain uses TRBV7-2 with TRBJ1-2; TRBD1 aligns across 9 bases. CDR3 length: 17 residues. The V segment lost 1 base and the J segment 6 bases; nucleotides outside the gene matches: 12. The germline gives CDR1 SGHTA, CDR2 FQGNSA. The CDR3 reads CASSLGLHSTGGDGYTF. CDR3 DNA: TGTGCCAGCAGCTTAGGGCTCCACTCCACAGGGGGCGATGGCTACACCTTC.

This clone was recorded once. The DNA for the CDR3 is TGTGCCAGCAGCTTGGAGGCTGTCACAGATACGCAGTATTTT. This translates into CASSLEAVTDTQYF. The J gene is TRBJ2-3, the V gene TRBV5-6; no definite D call. CDR3 length: 14 residues. Germline values: CDR1 SGHDT, CDR2 YYEEEE. V shed 0 bases and J shed 2 bases, with 7 bases lying between them.

J is TRBJ2-2 and V is TRBV7-2; 13 nucleotides align to TRBD2. This CDR3 spans 17 amino acids. The germline V gene has CDR1 SGHTA and CDR2 FQGNSA. The J segment lost 2 bases and the V segment lost 5 bases, leaving 5 bases of the junction unmatched. CDR3 amino acids: CASSLVGLAGNTGELFF. For the CDR3, the DNA is TGTGCCAGCAGCCTTGTGGGACTAGCGGGAAACACCGGGGAGCTGTTTTTT.

The chain recombines TRBV6-1 with TRBJ1-6, with 9 bases aligning to TRBD1. Germline CDR1 MNHNS, CDR2 SASEGT. J gave up 4 bases and V 5 bases, and 3 bases lay outside the gene matches. The CDR3 is 15 amino acids. The CDR3 sequence is CASSSGQGYNSPLHF. CDR3 nucleotides: TGTGCCAGCAGTTCGGGACAGGGATATAATTCACCCCTCCACTTT.

V and J are TRBV10-3 and TRBJ1-1; 7 nucleotides match TRBD1. V lost 4 bases to trimming and J lost 5 bases; unmatched junction nucleotides: 4. Per germline, CDR1 ENHRY and CDR2 SYGVKD. CDR3 length equals 13 residues. CDR3 coding DNA: TGTGCCATCAGTGTGGCAGGGGGAACTGAAGCTTTCTTT. Protein sequence: CAISVAGGTEAFF.

This chain links TRBV7-9 with TRBJ2-2, with TRBD1 matching over 8 bases. The CDR3 is 18 amino acids. The J segment lost 0 bases and the V segment lost 3 bases, leaving 9 bases of the junction unmatched. Germline V gene lookup returns CDR1 SEHNR and CDR2 FQNEAQ (reference sequence). CDR3 amino acids: CASSFPRQQGANTGELFF. The CDR3 DNA is TGTGCCAGCAGCTTTCCCCGTCAACAGGGGGCGAACACCGGGGAGCTGTTTTTT.

The chain uses TRBV5-8 and TRBJ2-1; D is uncertain. Trimming removed 0 bases from V and 2 bases from J, with 12 bases in between. This CDR3 comprises 16 residues. Germline CDR1 SGHTS, CDR2 YDEGEE. The CDR3 protein is CASSLATVVAYNEQFF. Written as DNA, the CDR3 is TGTGCCAGCAGCTTGGCCACGGTAGTTGCCTACAATGAGCAGTTCTTC. The full variable domain, rest sourced from reference TRBV5-8 and TRBJ2-1, is EAGVTQSPTHLIKTRGQQATLRCSPISGHTSVYWYQQALGLGLQFLLWYDEGEERNRGNFPPRFSGRQFPNYSSELNVNALELEDSALYLCASSLATVVAYNEQFFGPGTRLTVL.

V and J are TRBV5-6 and TRBJ2-1; D unclear. CDR1 and CDR2 (germline): SGHDT, YYEEEE. CDR3 length: 17 amino acids. Deletions cut 4 bases from V and 9 bases from J, with 26 bases between. This chain's CDR3 is CASSHSPTRSPAVEQFF. CDR3 nucleotide sequence: TGTGCCAGCAGCCACTCCCCGACCCGTAGTCCCGCCGTTGAGCAGTTCTTC.

The chain carries TRBV28 and TRBJ2-7; 7 nucleotides match TRBD1. Germline V gene sequence: CDR1 MDHEN, CDR2 SYDVKM. J lost 0 bases, V lost 4 bases, and 9 bases had no gene match. This CDR3 contains 16 residues. CDR3 sequence reads: CASSSLSGTDSYEQYF. The CDR3 nucleotides read TGTGCCAGCAGTTCCTTGTCCGGGACAGACTCCTACGAGCAGTACTTC. Filled out from reference TRBV28 and TRBJ2-7, the complete variable domain reads DVKVTQSSRYLVKRTGEKVFLECVQDMDHENMFWYRQDPGLGLRLIYFSYDVKMKEKGDIPEGYSVSREKKERFSLILESASTNQTSMYLCASSSLSGTDSYEQYFGPGTRLTVT.

The V call is TRBV6-5, the J call TRBJ1-5; D gene uncertain. CDR3 length: 15 amino acids. With 0 bases removed from V and 3 bases from J, the gap between germline ends came to 9 bases. Germline assignment: CDR1 MNHEY and CDR2 SVGAGI. The DNA of the CDR3 is TGTGCCAGCAGTTACTCGCCAGGTCCCAATCAGCCCCAGCATTTT. Amino acid sequence: CASSYSPGPNQPQHF.

The sample holds one count of this clone. This chain links TRBV6-1 with TRBJ2-1, with 10 bases aligning to TRBD1. The V and J ends lost 1 base and 4 bases, in that order; junction bases with no gene match: 4. There are 16 residues in the CDR3. Germline CDR1 MNHNS, CDR2 SASEGT. In nucleotides, the CDR3 is TGTGCCAGCAGTGAAGAAGGACAGGGGGGTTACAATGAGCAGTTCTTC. It is translated as CASSEEGQGGYNEQFF.

This CDR3 reads CASSPGLISTDTQYF. CDR3 nucleotides: TGCGCCAGCAGCCCGGGACTAATTAGCACAGATACGCAGTATTTT. The chain combines TRBV5-1 with TRBJ2-3, with 7 bases that match TRBD2. After removal of 4 bases from V and 0 bases from J, the junction contained 5 bases not matched to a gene. The CDR3 runs to 15 residues. CDR1 is SGHRS and CDR2 is YFSETQ in the germline V gene.